This passage covers 31 T cell receptor beta chains from one sample sequenced in a study of cytomegalovirus exposure and HLA in healthy donors. The method was immunoSEQ multiplex PCR; TCRdb's version includes in-frame clones alone and lacks a portion of them. The sample shows over 150,000 clones, 65% to 90% of them seen only once. Source material: PBMCs. These TCRs come from a woman aged 18-30 years in good health and CMV-seronegative.

J is TRBJ1-5 and V is TRBV4-1; D is unresolved. This CDR3 region has 14 residues. The V end was cut by 3 bases, the J end by 9 bases, with 15 bases between. Germline V gene lookup returns CDR1 MGHRA and CDR2 YSYEKL. CDR3 nucleotides: TGCGCCAGCAGCCAGGGGAGGGTAGCTGGGCCCCAGCATTTT. Translating gives CASSQGRVAGPQHF.

The rearrangement joins TRBV6-4 to TRBJ2-7, with D maybe TRBD1 (6 bases). Looked up from germline, CDR1 is MRHNA and CDR2 is SNTAGT. This CDR3 spans 19 amino acids. Deletions cut 7 bases from V and 2 bases from J, with 30 bases between. The CDR3 reads CASTPTGYPIFLGTYEQYF. CDR3 DNA sequence: TGTGCCAGCACCCCCACAGGGTACCCAATCTTTTTAGGCACCTACGAGCAGTACTTC.

The chain is built from TRBV2 and TRBJ2-5; 8 nucleotides align to TRBD2. The J segment lost 5 bases and the V segment lost 4 bases, leaving 9 bases of the junction unmatched. Germline V CDR1 and CDR2: SNHLY, FYNNEI. This CDR3 comprises 15 residues. CDR3 bases: TGTGCCAGCAGTGCTATGGGGACTAGGAAGGAGACCCAGTACTTC. The encoded protein is CASSAMGTRKETQYF.

V and J are TRBV7-2 and TRBJ2-7; D is possibly TRBD1 (5 bases). This CDR3 region has 12 residues. Germline V gene lookup returns CDR1 SGHTA and CDR2 FQGNSA. V gave up 5 bases and J gave up 6 bases, with 11 bases separating them. Written as DNA, the CDR3 is TGTGCCAGCAGCCCACCAGGGTCCGAGCAGTACTTC. Residues: CASSPPGSEQYF.

The CDR3 protein is CSVKIFGTGTEKLFF. Here the CDR3 DNA reads TGCAGCGTTAAAATTTTCGGGACAGGGACCGAAAAACTGTTTTTT. The chain joins TRBV29-1 to TRBJ1-4, with 9 positions matching TRBD1. Germline V gene sequence: CDR1 SQVTM, CDR2 ANQGSEA. Germline trimming cut 5 bases from V and 8 bases from J; bases unmatched to any gene: 12. The CDR3 is made up of 15 amino acids.

This chain connects TRBV6-5 to TRBJ2-3, with 7 bases lining up with TRBD1. The CDR3 covers 15 residues. The V gene end was trimmed by 6 bases and the J gene end by 2 bases; junction bases not matched to a gene: 8. The V gene's germline CDR1 is MNHEY and CDR2 SVGAGI. The CDR3, as DNA: TGTGCCAGCAGAAAAACGGGACAGCTCACAGATACGCAGTATTTT. The encoded protein is CASRKTGQLTDTQYF.

This chain joins TRBV7-9 and TRBJ1-1; D possibly corresponds to TRBD1 (6 bases). This CDR3 comprises 14 residues. The V gene lost 1 base and the J gene lost 8 bases, with 14 bases spanning the gap. Germline-derived CDR1 and CDR2 are SEHNR and FQNEAQ (reference sequence). The CDR3: CASSLGAGVREAFF. CDR3 DNA: TGTGCCAGCAGCTTAGGGGCAGGGGTTAGGGAAGCTTTCTTT.

The gene calls are TRBV2 and TRBJ2-2, with 10 positions matching TRBD1. The CDR3 runs 15 residues. The V gene end was trimmed by 6 bases and the J gene end by 6 bases; junction bases not matched to a gene: 7. CDR1 and CDR2 from the germline V gene are SNHLY and FYNNEI. The CDR3 DNA sequence: TGTGCCAGCAGGGGCGACAGGGGGCTTCCCGGGGAGCTGTTTTTT. Translated, it gives CASRGDRGLPGELFF.

There are a few counts of this clone. The gene calls are TRBV7-2 and TRBJ1-1, with 8 bases that match TRBD1. V trimming: 5 bases; J trimming: 5 bases; junction bases outside the gene matches: 7. There are 14 residues in the CDR3. The V gene's germline CDR1 is SGHTA and CDR2 FQGNSA. CDR3 protein: CASSPGGAGTEAFF. The CDR3 coding sequence is TGTGCCAGCAGCCCAGGGGGCGCGGGAACTGAAGCTTTCTTT.

The rearrangement links TRBV7-9 to TRBJ2-7; 11 positions agree with TRBD1. The germline V gene has CDR1 SEHNR and CDR2 FQNEAQ (reference sequence). Trimming cost V 1 base and J 6 bases; bases outside gene matches: 5. This CDR3 spans 15 amino acids. CDR3 bases: TGTGCCAGCAGCTTAGACCGGGGGACAGGGGGCGAGCAGTACTTC. Amino acid sequence: CASSLDRGTGGEQYF.

The rearrangement uses TRBV6-1 and TRBJ2-1; 7 nucleotides line up with TRBD2. J was trimmed by 7 bases and V by 8 bases; bases with no gene match: 11. The CDR3 spans 14 residues. Germline V lookup: CDR1 MNHNS, CDR2 SASEGT. The CDR3 here is CASRGLSEVNEQFF. CDR3 coding DNA: TGTGCCAGCCGGGGACTAAGCGAAGTAAATGAGCAGTTCTTC.

The V and J genes are TRBV18 and TRBJ2-5; the match to TRBD1 covers 9 bases. V shed 4 bases, J shed 1 base, and the junction held 4 bases outside the gene matches. The CDR3 has 15 residues. Germline V gene sequence: CDR1 KGHSH, CDR2 LQKENI. The CDR3 DNA follows: TGTGCCAGCTCACGCGGGACAGGGTTCCAAGAGACCCAGTACTTC. Translating gives CASSRGTGFQETQYF. The full variable domain, its missing parts supplied by reference TRBV18 and TRBJ2-5, is NAGVMQNPRHLVRRRGQEARLRCSPMKGHSHVYWYRQLPEEGLKFMVYLQKENIIDESGMPKERFSAEFPKEGPSILRIQQVVRGDSAAYFCASSRGTGFQETQYFGPGTRLLVL.

The chain uses TRBV4-1 and TRBJ1-2, with 9 positions matching TRBD1. Per germline, CDR1 MGHRA and CDR2 YSYEKL. The V and J ends lost 1 base and 6 bases, in that order; junction bases with no gene match: 6. The CDR3 has 15 amino acids. CDR3 region: CASSQAGTGLDGYTF. The CDR3 DNA follows: TGCGCCAGCAGCCAAGCCGGGACAGGGTTAGATGGCTACACCTTC.

V usage is TRBV5-1 and J usage is TRBJ2-2; the D gene is possibly TRBD1 (5 bases). The CDR3 is 15 residues long. The V gene lost 4 bases and the J gene lost 0 bases, with 10 bases spanning the gap. Per the germline V gene, CDR1 is SGHRS and CDR2 is YFSETQ. Here the CDR3 DNA reads TGCGCCAGCAGCCCTGGACACCCGAACACCGGGGAGCTGTTTTTT. This gives the protein CASSPGHPNTGELFF.

This chain joins TRBV29-1 and TRBJ2-3, with TRBD2 matching 13 bases. This CDR3 is 16 amino acids long. Germline values: CDR1 SQVTM, CDR2 ANQGSEA. The trim removed 5 bases at V and 4 bases at J, leaving 9 bases unmatched. Here the CDR3 DNA reads TGCAGCGTTTCACTAGGGACTAGCGGGGTATCAGATACGCAGTATTTT. Translation gives CSVSLGTSGVSDTQYF.

The chain uses TRBV4-3 and TRBJ1-5; 11 positions match TRBD1. J gave up 0 bases and V 4 bases, and 8 bases lay outside the gene matches. This CDR3 is 18 amino acids long. Germline V gene lookup returns CDR1 LGHNA and CDR2 YSLEER. CDR3 amino acids: CASSPGQGASYSNQPQHF. The CDR3 nucleotides are TGCGCCAGCAGCCCCGGACAGGGGGCCTCCTATAGCAATCAGCCCCAGCATTTT.

The chain couples TRBV7-2 to TRBJ1-4; TRBD1 aligns across 9 bases. The ends lost 3 bases at V and 8 bases at J; junction bases unmatched: 4. CDR3 length: 14 residues. Germline V lookup: CDR1 SGHTA, CDR2 FQGNSA. Here the CDR3 reads CASSLDRGREKLFF. The CDR3 nucleotides are TGTGCCAGCAGCTTGGACAGGGGTAGGGAAAAACTGTTTTTT. Using reference TRBV7-2 and TRBJ1-4 for the parts outside the CDR3, the full variable domain is GAGVSQSPSNKVTEKGKDVELRCDPISGHTALYWYRQSLGQGLEFLIYFQGNSAPDKSGLPSDRFSAERTGGSVSTLTIQRTQQEDSAVYLCASSLDRGREKLFFGSGTQLSVL.

The V gene is TRBV18, the J gene TRBJ2-7, with unresolved D. The V gene lost 1 base and the J gene lost 2 bases, with 18 bases spanning the gap. There are 17 residues in the CDR3. CDR1 and CDR2 (germline): KGHSH, LQKENI. CDR3 nucleotide sequence: TGTGCCAGCTCACCACTAGATGAGATCTCCCCCACCTACGAGCAGTACTTC. Its translation: CASSPLDEISPTYEQYF.

V gene TRBV18 combines with J gene TRBJ1-1; TRBD1 aligns across 8 bases. CDR1 and CDR2 (germline): KGHSH, LQKENI. This CDR3 has 15 amino acids. V shed 3 bases and J 6 bases; nucleotides not matched to a gene: 9. The CDR3 DNA is TGTGCCAGCTCACCTTACAGGGGGTTGGACGCTGAAGCTTTCTTT. This sequence encodes CASSPYRGLDAEAFF.

This chain connects TRBV20-1 to TRBJ2-5; D possibly corresponds to TRBD1 (5 bases). The germline V and J ends were trimmed by 7 bases and 4 bases, with 10 bases remaining between them. Germline V gene lookup returns CDR1 DFQATT and CDR2 SNEGSKA (reference sequence). The CDR3 loop spans 11 amino acids. Here the CDR3 reads CSVGRGETQYF. CDR3 nucleotides: TGCAGTGTCGGTAGGGGAGAGACCCAGTACTTC.

The rearrangement joins TRBV10-1 to TRBJ1-2; no reliable D call. Trimming left V 3 bases short and J 1 base short, with 3 bases between. This CDR3 contains 12 residues. CDR1 is WNHNN and CDR2 is SYGVQD in the germline V gene (reference sequence). The CDR3 protein is CASSDSNYGYTF. CDR3 nucleotides: TGCGCCAGCAGTGACAGTAACTATGGCTACACCTTC.

The V call is TRBV7-2, the J call TRBJ2-1; 12 bases are shared with TRBD2. V was pared by 5 bases and J by 0 bases, with 5 bases of the junction left unmatched. In germline, CDR1 is SGHTA, CDR2 FQGNSA. CDR3 size: 17 residues. CDR3: CASSTTSGGRSYNEQFF. DNA of the CDR3: TGTGCCAGCAGCACGACTAGCGGGGGCCGCTCCTACAATGAGCAGTTCTTC.

A few counts support this clone. The genes are TRBV5-1 and TRBJ2-7; weak D call: TRBD2 (6 bases). Trimming left V 1 base short and J 5 bases short, with 13 bases between. CDR1 and CDR2 from the germline V gene are SGHRS and YFSETQ. CDR3 length: 14 residues. CDR3 amino acids: CASSLSWGGDEQYF. CDR3 nucleotide sequence: TGCGCCAGCAGCTTGAGCTGGGGCGGGGACGAGCAGTACTTC.

With regard to this clone: The same CDR3 is also encoded by other DNA sequences in this sample. The chain is built from TRBV19 and TRBJ1-1; TRBD1 matches 7 bases. Unmatched junction bases numbered 4, after V lost 4 bases and J lost 2 bases. The CDR3 covers 14 residues. Germline assignment: CDR1 LNHDA and CDR2 SQIVND (reference sequence). Here the CDR3 reads CASSTDRVNTEAFF. In DNA form, the CDR3 reads TGTGCCAGTAGTACCGACAGGGTAAACACTGAAGCTTTCTTT. The full variable domain, rest sourced from reference TRBV19 and TRBJ1-1, is DGGITQSPKYLFRKEGQNVTLSCEQNLNHDAMYWYRQDPGQGLRLIYYSQIVNDFQKGDIAEGYSVSREKKESFPLTVTSAQKNPTAFYLCASSTDRVNTEAFFGQGTRLTVV.

The chain carries TRBV29-1 and TRBJ1-1; 9 bases line up with TRBD1. The CDR3 contains 14 residues. CDR1 and CDR2 (germline): SQVTM, ANQGSEA. J lost 4 bases, V lost 7 bases, and 10 bases had no gene match. This chain's CDR3 is CSGTTGGAGTEAFF. The CDR3 DNA reads as TGCAGCGGAACCACAGGGGGCGCAGGCACTGAAGCTTTCTTT.

The chain employs TRBV5-6 and TRBJ2-7, with no clear D. The CDR3 is made up of 15 amino acids. Per germline, CDR1 SGHDT and CDR2 YYEEEE. V lost 3 bases, J lost 4 bases, and 17 bases lay in between. CDR3 loop: CASSYDLRSIYEQYF. The CDR3 DNA reads TGTGCCAGCAGCTACGACTTGAGAAGTATTTACGAGCAGTACTTC.

The chain uses TRBV5-6 and TRBJ1-1, with D perhaps matching TRBD1 (6 bases). The V and J ends lost 0 bases and 4 bases respectively, with 13 bases between them. CDR1 and CDR2 from the germline V gene are SGHDT and YYEEEE. CDR3 length: 15 residues. The CDR3 DNA is TGTGCCAGCAGCTTGGAGGGGGAGGGCAGCACTGAAGCTTTCTTT. Its protein product is CASSLEGEGSTEAFF.

The chain couples TRBV19 to TRBJ2-2; 8 bases are a match to TRBD1. Germline CDR1 LNHDA, CDR2 SQIVND (reference sequence). The CDR3 consists of 15 residues. V lost 8 bases, J lost 0 bases, and 5 bases stayed unmatched. The CDR3 protein is CASSEDRANTGELFF. The CDR3 DNA follows: TGTGCCAGTTCCGAGGACAGGGCGAACACCGGGGAGCTGTTTTTT.

The chain has TRBV6-5 and TRBJ1-2; tentatively, D is TRBD1 (5 bases). From germline, CDR1 is MNHEY and CDR2 SVGAGI. CDR3 length equals 12 residues. The V end was cut by 11 bases, the J end by 8 bases, with 18 bases between. The CDR3 nucleotides read TGTGCCGCCCGCTGGGGGGTATCGGGCTACACCTTC. This translates into CAARWGVSGYTF.

In its sample, this clone was seen once. This chain uses TRBV19 with TRBJ2-5, with a tentative D call TRBD1 (5 bases). The CDR3 covers 15 residues. V was cut by 3 bases and J by 4 bases, with 15 bases left in between. Germline assignment: CDR1 LNHDA and CDR2 SQIVND (reference sequence). The DNA for the CDR3 is TGTGCCAGTAGTATGACACTCCAGGGTCGAGAGACCCAGTACTTC. Amino acid sequence: CASSMTLQGRETQYF.

The rearrangement uses TRBV19 and TRBJ1-5; 11 bases fit TRBD1. Trimming cost V 2 bases and J 7 bases; bases outside gene matches: 1. The CDR3 length is 14 residues. From germline, CDR1 is LNHDA and CDR2 SQIVND (reference sequence). The CDR3 nucleotides are TGTGCCAGTAGTATAAGGGACAGGGGGCAGCCCCAGCATTTT. Translating gives CASSIRDRGQPQHF.